This T cell receptor (beta chain) was sequenced for a study of CDR3 diversity in severe acne. V lost 4 bases and J lost 2, with 6 bases in between. CDR1 and CDR2 from the germline V gene are GTSNPN and SVGIG (reference sequence). The CDR3 is 11 amino acids. TCRdb independently ran MiXCR on the PCR reads; one entry per CDR3 protein. The sample holds about 84,000 distinct CDR3 sequences; under 60% are singletons and the top ten take about 13%. This clonotype occurred many times. This sequence joins TRBV30 and TRBJ2-7; D is ambiguous. Sequenced input: blood. The clonotype comes from a male donor in good health, without acne. Written as DNA, the CDR3 is TGTGCCTGGACCAACACCTACGAGCAGTACTTC. It translates to CAWTNTYEQYF.